The clone carrying this TCR beta chain was found many times. Its matching antigen is unknown. MiXCR was run by TCRdb on the 5' RACE reads, yielding one entry per CDR3 protein. Altogether over 400,000 distinct CDR3 sequences are present, about 25% being singletons, with the ten largest covering roughly 13%. Germline-derived CDR1 and CDR2 are DFQATT and SNEGSKA (reference sequence). This CDR3 contains 13 residues. The V and J ends lost 5 bases and 2 bases respectively, with 11 bases between them. These data belong to a study of T-cell memory formation after mild COVID-19. Study-level findings and limits: In second-wave clones peaking day 37, SARS-CoV-2 specificity remained unconfirmed.

Sequenced material: PBMCs or a T cell subset sorted from them (not recorded which). The J gene is TRBJ2-3, the V gene TRBV20-1; D gene ambiguous. The sequence came from an adult woman who had mild COVID-19 (a few samples of this study predate the infection). Cell type and time point are not known. CDR3 in amino acids: CSAPGGATDTQYF. CDR3 DNA sequence: TGCAGTGCTCCTGGCGGAGCCACAGATACGCAGTATTTT.